This entry concerns a single TCR beta chain. All exposed participants met a person with COVID-19 within 2 weeks before entering the study. This CDR3 has 14 residues. The V gene lost 0 bases and the J gene lost 1 base, with 6 bases spanning the gap. CDR1 SGDLS and CDR2 YYNGEE come from the germline V gene. The record originates from a study of blood T cell repertoires in COVID-19. Study context: PBMCs, B-cell-depleted T cells, or T cells were the source of the cDNA or gDNA that made up the material.

Original analysis: Reference gene primer amplification in the assay estimated nucleated cell counts. Some clones are missing from TCRdb's copy, which holds only in-frame ones; the method was immunoSEQ multiplex PCR. V and J calls and clone size are given by that table; D and trimming were obtained from the DNA. The sample records about 200,000 clones, roughly 84% being singletons. Sequencing input: PBMCs or T cells enriched from blood (not recorded which). The gene calls are TRBV9 and TRBJ2-3; D may be TRBD1 (5 bases). The TCR was taken from a woman aged 25 to 45 who had been exposed to COVID-19. This CDR3 reads CASSVVQGTDTQYF. Written as DNA, the CDR3 is TGTGCCAGCAGCGTAGTACAGGGCACAGATACGCAGTATTTT.